These 15 T cell receptor beta chains share one sample of origin, sequenced in a study of T cells after yellow fever vaccination. MiXCR, run by TCRdb on the 5' RACE reads, gives a single entry per CDR3 protein. This table has just under 600,000 distinct CDR3 sequences, less than 15% appearing once. The sequencing here drew on PBMCs, taken on the day of the yellow fever booster vaccination. All receptors come from a man aged 25-45 years who received the YFV17D yellow fever vaccine.

A few counts support this clonotype. This chain links TRBV5-1 with TRBJ2-2, with D possibly TRBD2 on 6 matching bases. V gave up 0 bases and J gave up 6 bases, with 9 bases separating them. The CDR3 sequence is 14 residues long. Germline CDR1 and CDR2: SGHRS and YFSETQ. This chain's CDR3 is CASSLDGTAGELFF. CDR3 DNA sequence: TGCGCCAGCAGCTTGGACGGGACTGCCGGGGAGCTGTTTTTT. Based on the CDR3 plus reference TRBV5-1 and TRBJ2-2, the full variable domain is KAGVTQTPRYLIKTRGQQVTLSCSPISGHRSVSWYQQTPGQGLQFLFEYFSETQRNKGNFPGRFSGRQFSNSRSEMNVSTLELGDSALYLCASSLDGTAGELFFGEGSRLTVL.

The chain has TRBV30 and TRBJ2-2; 10 bases are a match to TRBD1. CDR1 is GTSNPN and CDR2 is SVGIG in the germline V gene (reference sequence). There are 17 residues in the CDR3. Losses at the gene ends were 1 base for V and 5 bases for J; bases not matched to a gene: 10. CDR3 in DNA: TGTGCCTGGAGTGACTTCAGACAGGGGGCTGTGACCGGGGAGCTGTTTTTT. Amino acid sequence: CAWSDFRQGAVTGELFF. Filled out from reference TRBV30 and TRBJ2-2, the complete variable domain reads SQTIHQWPATLVQPVGSPLSLECTVEGTSNPNLYWYRQAAGRGLQLLFYSVGIGQISSEVPQNLSASRPQDRQFILSSKKLLLSDSGFYLCAWSDFRQGAVTGELFFGEGSRLTVL.

This chain joins TRBV4-2 and TRBJ2-1; weak D call: TRBD2 (5 bases). This CDR3 region has 15 residues. In germline, CDR1 is LGHNA, CDR2 YNFKEQ. The V gene lost 2 bases and the J gene lost 9 bases, with 17 bases spanning the gap. The CDR3 DNA follows: TGTGCCAGCAGCCAAAGCGCGGTGGTGGAGGTTGAGCAGTTCTTC. Translated, it gives CASSQSAVVEVEQFF.

This clonotype was seen a handful of times. The genes are TRBV6-1 and TRBJ2-5, with a tentative D call TRBD2 (6 bases). V lost 6 bases to trimming and J lost 6 bases, with 17 bases between them. This CDR3 is built from 14 residues. Germline V lookup: CDR1 MNHNS, CDR2 SASEGT. Here the CDR3 DNA reads TGTGCCAGCAGCCACCGTGGCGGGGATCAGACCCAGTACTTC. It encodes CASSHRGGDQTQYF.

The chain has TRBV6-1 and TRBJ2-3, with 8 bases identical to TRBD2. CDR3 length: 16 amino acids. V lost 6 bases to trimming and J lost 3 bases; unmatched junction nucleotides: 11. Germline CDR1 and CDR2: MNHNS and SASEGT. The CDR3 sequence is CASSSFALAGTDTQYF. The CDR3 DNA follows: TGTGCCAGCAGCTCCTTCGCGTTAGCGGGAACAGATACGCAGTATTTT.

CDR3 in amino acids: CASSLPAGSEQYF. DNA for the CDR3: TGTGCCAGCAGTTTACCAGCGGGTAGTGAGCAGTACTTC. The chain couples TRBV27 to TRBJ2-7; the D gene is possibly TRBD2 (6 bases). Trimming pared 2 bases from V and 7 bases from J, leaving 12 bases between. The CDR3 runs to 13 residues. The germline gives CDR1 MNHEY, CDR2 SMNVEV (reference sequence).

The chain uses TRBV19 and TRBJ2-5, with unresolved D. The CDR3 consists of 13 residues. Germline V gene data show CDR1 as LNHDA and CDR2 as SQIVND (reference sequence). The V gene lost 3 bases and the J gene lost 1 base, with 6 bases spanning the gap. In DNA, the CDR3 is TGTGCCAGTAGTATGCGGACCCAAGAGACCCAGTACTTC. Translating gives CASSMRTQETQYF.

This clonotype appeared a few times. Here the CDR3 DNA reads TGTGCCAGCAGCCTCACTAGACCGACCTACGAGCAGTACTTC. Amino acid sequence: CASSLTRPTYEQYF. This chain connects TRBV21-1 to TRBJ2-7; TRBD2, the table's D call, lacks a check against the DNA. TRBV21-1 is deemed a pseudogene. The CDR3 spans 14 residues.

The chain couples TRBV7-9 to TRBJ2-2, with TRBD2 identical over 7 bases. With V trimmed by 3 bases and J by 0 bases, 7 bases remained unmatched. Germline lookup yields CDR1 SEHNR and CDR2 FQNEAQ (reference sequence). The CDR3 loop spans 17 amino acids. This CDR3 reads CASSFPRDYPNTGELFF. Here the CDR3 DNA reads TGTGCCAGCAGCTTTCCCAGGGACTACCCGAACACCGGGGAGCTGTTTTTT. Supplemented by reference TRBV7-9 and TRBJ2-2, the full variable domain reads DTGVSQNPRHKITKRGQNVTFRCDPISEHNRLYWYRQTLGQGPEFLTYFQNEAQLEKSRLLSDRFSAERPKGSFSTLEIQRTEQGDSAMYLCASSFPRDYPNTGELFFGEGSRLTVL.

This clonotype was observed many times. CDR3 region: CASSYFVGSEAFF. The CDR3 nucleotides are TGTGCCAGCAGTTATTTTGTTGGGTCTGAAGCTTTCTTT. The chain uses TRBV6-5 and TRBJ1-1; D gene ambiguous. CDR3 length: 13 amino acids. The germline V gene has CDR1 MNHEY and CDR2 SVGAGI. V was trimmed by 3 bases and J by 6 bases, leaving 11 bases between them.

This chain joins TRBV20-1 and TRBJ2-5; unclear D gene. CDR1 and CDR2 (germline): DFQATT, SNEGSKA (reference sequence). The CDR3 consists of 16 residues. Trimming left V 0 bases short and J 5 bases short, with 19 bases between. CDR3 sequence: CSARDARYYPWETQYF. The CDR3 DNA sequence: TGCAGTGCTAGAGATGCCCGGTACTATCCTTGGGAGACCCAGTACTTC.

Regarding this clonotype: At one of its ends the junction is not consistent with the germline gene, which may arise from a read error. The CDR3 DNA sequence: TGCTGTGCTAGATATACCGGGGGGAGAATCGCAGATACGCAGTATTTT. It yields the protein CCARYTGGRIADTQYF. This chain uses TRBV20-1 with TRBJ2-3; 7 nucleotides agree with TRBD2. Per the germline V gene, CDR1 is DFQATT and CDR2 is SNEGSKA (reference sequence). This CDR3 is built from 16 residues.

The chain employs TRBV7-8 and TRBJ2-7, with TRBD1 matching over 7 bases. Germline V lookup: CDR1 SGHVS, CDR2 FQNEAQ. The CDR3 loop spans 14 amino acids. V was pared by 5 bases and J by 4 bases, with 8 bases of the junction left unmatched. The chain's CDR3 is CASSHRQGPYEQYF. The CDR3 DNA is TGTGCCAGCAGCCACCGACAGGGACCTTACGAGCAGTACTTC.

The genes are TRBV10-3 and TRBJ2-5; no clear D gene. CDR3 length equals 14 residues. The germline CDR1 and CDR2 sequences are ENHRY and SYGVKD. V shed 3 bases and J shed 2 bases, with 10 bases lying between them. The CDR3 sequence is CAISDGQQQETQYF. The CDR3 nucleotides read TGTGCCATCAGTGACGGCCAACAGCAAGAGACCCAGTACTTC.

V gene TRBV5-4 combines with J gene TRBJ2-5; 8 nucleotides align to TRBD2. The V gene end was trimmed by 5 bases and the J gene end by 4 bases; junction bases not matched to a gene: 7. The CDR3 is 14 amino acids. Germline loops: CDR1 SGHNT, CDR2 YYREEE (reference sequence). The CDR3 DNA reads TGTGCCAGCAGTTACTCGGGGGGGTCAGAGACCCAGTACTTC. It translates to CASSYSGGSETQYF. Combining the CDR3 with reference TRBV5-4 and TRBJ2-5 gives the whole variable domain ETGVTQSPTHLIKTRGQQVTLRCSSQSGHNTVSWYQQALGQGPQFIFQYYREEENGRGNFPPRFSGLQFPNYSSELNVNALELDDSALYLCASSYSGGSETQYFGPGTRLLVL.